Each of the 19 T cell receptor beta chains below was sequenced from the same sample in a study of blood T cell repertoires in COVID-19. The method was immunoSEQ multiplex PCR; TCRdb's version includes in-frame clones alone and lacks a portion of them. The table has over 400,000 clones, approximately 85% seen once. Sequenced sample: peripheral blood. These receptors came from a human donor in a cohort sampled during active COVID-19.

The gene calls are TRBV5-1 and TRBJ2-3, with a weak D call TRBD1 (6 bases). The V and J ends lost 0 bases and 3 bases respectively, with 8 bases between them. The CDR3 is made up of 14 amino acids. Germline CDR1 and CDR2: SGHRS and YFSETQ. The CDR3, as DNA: TGCGCCAGCAGCTTGGAACAGGGAACAGATACGCAGTATTTT. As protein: CASSLEQGTDTQYF.

Written as DNA, the CDR3 is TGTGCCATCAGTGAGTCGACTAGCGGGAATGGCGGGGAGCTGTTTTTT. Translating gives CAISESTSGNGGELFF. The chain uses TRBV10-3 and TRBJ2-2, with 11 bases identical to TRBD2. The CDR3 is made up of 16 amino acids. With V trimmed by 0 bases and J by 7 bases, 4 bases remained unmatched. The germline CDR1 and CDR2 sequences are ENHRY and SYGVKD.

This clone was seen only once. CDR3 nucleotide sequence: TGTGCCAGCAGCCAACTCCCTGGGCCTAGCGGGAGGAATGAGCAGTTCTTC. This translates into CASSQLPGPSGRNEQFF. This chain joins TRBV14 and TRBJ2-1; 11 bases map to TRBD2. Germline trimming cut 2 bases from V and 7 bases from J; bases unmatched to any gene: 10. Looked up from germline, CDR1 is SGHDN and CDR2 is FVKESK. This CDR3 contains 17 residues.

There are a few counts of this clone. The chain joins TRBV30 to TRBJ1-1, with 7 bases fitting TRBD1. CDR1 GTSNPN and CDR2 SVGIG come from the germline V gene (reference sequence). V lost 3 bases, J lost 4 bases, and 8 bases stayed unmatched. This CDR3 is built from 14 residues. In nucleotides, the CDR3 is TGTGCCTGGAGCCGAGGGGGCGACGGCACTGAAGCTTTCTTT. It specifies CAWSRGGDGTEAFF.

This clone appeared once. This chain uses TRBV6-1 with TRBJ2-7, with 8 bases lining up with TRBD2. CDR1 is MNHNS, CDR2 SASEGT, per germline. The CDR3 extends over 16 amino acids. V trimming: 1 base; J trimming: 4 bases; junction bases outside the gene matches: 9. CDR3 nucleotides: TGTGCCAGCAGTGAAGGTGTAGCGGGGTTCCTGTACGAGCAGTACTTC. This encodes CASSEGVAGFLYEQYF.

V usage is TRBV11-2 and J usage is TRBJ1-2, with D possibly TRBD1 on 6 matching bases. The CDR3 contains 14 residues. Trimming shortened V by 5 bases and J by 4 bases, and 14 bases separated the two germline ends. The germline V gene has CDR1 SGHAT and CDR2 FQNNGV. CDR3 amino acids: CASSIDRNVYGYTF. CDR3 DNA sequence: TGTGCCAGCAGCATCGACAGGAACGTCTATGGCTACACCTTC.

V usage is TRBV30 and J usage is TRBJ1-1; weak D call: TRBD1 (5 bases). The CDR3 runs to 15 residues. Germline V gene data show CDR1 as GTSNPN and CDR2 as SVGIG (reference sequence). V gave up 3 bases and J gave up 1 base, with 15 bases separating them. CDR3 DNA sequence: TGTGCCTGGAGGGGGAGGGGATGGGGGAACACTGAAGCTTTCTTT. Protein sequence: CAWRGRGWGNTEAFF.

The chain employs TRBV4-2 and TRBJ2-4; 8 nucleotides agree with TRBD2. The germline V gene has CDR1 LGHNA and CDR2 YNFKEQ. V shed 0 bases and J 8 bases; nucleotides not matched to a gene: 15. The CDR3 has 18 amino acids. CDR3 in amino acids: CASSQDPQAGVIKDIQYF. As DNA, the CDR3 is TGTGCCAGCAGCCAAGATCCCCAAGCGGGAGTGATTAAGGACATTCAGTACTTC.

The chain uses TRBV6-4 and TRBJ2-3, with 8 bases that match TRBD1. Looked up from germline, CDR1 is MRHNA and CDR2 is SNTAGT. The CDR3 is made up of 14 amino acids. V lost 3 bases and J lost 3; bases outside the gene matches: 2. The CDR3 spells CASSEWTGTDTQYF. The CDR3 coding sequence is TGTGCCAGCAGTGAGTGGACAGGGACAGATACGCAGTATTTT.

The DNA of the CDR3 is TGTGCCAGTAGGACGCCGGGACAGGGCAGCTATGGCTACACCTTC. Translation gives CASRTPGQGSYGYTF. The chain has TRBV19 and TRBJ1-2, with 9 bases that match TRBD1. CDR3 length equals 15 residues. Germline CDR1 is LNHDA and CDR2 is SQIVND (reference sequence). The junction had 9 bases not matched to a gene; V was cut back by 6 bases and J by 4 bases.

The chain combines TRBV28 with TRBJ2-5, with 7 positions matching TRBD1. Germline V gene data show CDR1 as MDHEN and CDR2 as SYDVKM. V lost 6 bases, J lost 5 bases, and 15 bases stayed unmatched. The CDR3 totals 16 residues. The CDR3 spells CASRTLGQWVRETQYF. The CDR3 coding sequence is TGTGCCAGCAGAACCTTGGGACAGTGGGTGAGGGAGACCCAGTACTTC.

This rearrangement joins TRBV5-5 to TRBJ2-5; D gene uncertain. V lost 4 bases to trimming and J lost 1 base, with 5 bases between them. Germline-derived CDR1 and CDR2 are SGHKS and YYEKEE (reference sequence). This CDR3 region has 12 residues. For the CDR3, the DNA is TGTGCCAGCAGCCTATTCCAAGAGACCCAGTACTTC. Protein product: CASSLFQETQYF.

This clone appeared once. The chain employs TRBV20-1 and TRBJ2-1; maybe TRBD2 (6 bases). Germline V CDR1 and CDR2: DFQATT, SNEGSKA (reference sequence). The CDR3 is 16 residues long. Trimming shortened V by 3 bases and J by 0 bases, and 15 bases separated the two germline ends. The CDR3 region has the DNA TGCAGTGCTAGTCGCGTAGCGGATGGCTCCTACAATGAGCAGTTCTTC. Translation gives CSASRVADGSYNEQFF.

For the CDR3, the DNA is TGTGCCACCAGTGAGGCGGTCTTCTATGGCTACACCTTC. This codes for CATSEAVFYGYTF. The chain links TRBV24-1 to TRBJ1-2; D is uncertain. The CDR3 is 13 residues long. V gave up 4 bases and J gave up 4 bases, with 9 bases separating them. Germline lookup yields CDR1 KGHDR and CDR2 SFDVKD.

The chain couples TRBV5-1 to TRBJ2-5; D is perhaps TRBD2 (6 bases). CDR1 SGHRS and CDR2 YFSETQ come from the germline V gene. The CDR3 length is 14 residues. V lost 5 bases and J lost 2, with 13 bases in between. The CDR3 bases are TGCGCCAGCAGACCCTGGGGGGTGCAAGAGACCCAGTACTTC. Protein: CASRPWGVQETQYF.

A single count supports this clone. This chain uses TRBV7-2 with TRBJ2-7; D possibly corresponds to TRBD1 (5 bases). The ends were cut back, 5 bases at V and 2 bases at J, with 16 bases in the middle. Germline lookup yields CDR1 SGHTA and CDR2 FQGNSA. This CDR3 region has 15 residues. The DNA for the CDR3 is TGTGCCAGCAGCCAAAGGGGCGGAAACACCTACGAGCAGTACTTC. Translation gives CASSQRGGNTYEQYF. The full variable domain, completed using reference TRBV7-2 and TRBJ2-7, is GAGVSQSPSNKVTEKGKDVELRCDPISGHTALYWYRQSLGQGLEFLIYFQGNSAPDKSGLPSDRFSAERTGGSVSTLTIQRTQQEDSAVYLCASSQRGGNTYEQYFGPGTRLTVT.

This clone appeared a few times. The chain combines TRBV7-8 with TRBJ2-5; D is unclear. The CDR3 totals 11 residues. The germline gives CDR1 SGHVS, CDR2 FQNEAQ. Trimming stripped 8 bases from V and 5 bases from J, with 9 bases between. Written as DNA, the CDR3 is TGTGCCAGCCGACTTTCGGAGACCCAGTACTTC. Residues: CASRLSETQYF. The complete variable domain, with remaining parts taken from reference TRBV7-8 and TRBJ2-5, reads GAGVSQSPRYKVAKRGQDVALRCDPISGHVSLFWYQQALGQGPEFLTYFQNEAQLDKSGLPSDRFFAERPEGSVSTLKIQRTQQEDSAVYLCASRLSETQYFGPGTRLLVL.

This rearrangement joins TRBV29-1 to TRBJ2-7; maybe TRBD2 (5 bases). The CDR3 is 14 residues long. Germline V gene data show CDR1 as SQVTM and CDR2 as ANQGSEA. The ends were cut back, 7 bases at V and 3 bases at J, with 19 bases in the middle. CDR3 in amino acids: CSAGEAETGYEQYF. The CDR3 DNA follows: TGCAGCGCCGGCGAAGCGGAGACTGGCTACGAGCAGTACTTC.

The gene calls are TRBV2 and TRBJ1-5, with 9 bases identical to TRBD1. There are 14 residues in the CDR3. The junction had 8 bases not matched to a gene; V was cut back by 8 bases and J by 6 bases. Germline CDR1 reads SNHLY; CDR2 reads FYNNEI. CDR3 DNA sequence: TGTGCCAGCTGGGACAGGGAATACGGTCAGCCCCAGCATTTT. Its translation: CASWDREYGQPQHF.